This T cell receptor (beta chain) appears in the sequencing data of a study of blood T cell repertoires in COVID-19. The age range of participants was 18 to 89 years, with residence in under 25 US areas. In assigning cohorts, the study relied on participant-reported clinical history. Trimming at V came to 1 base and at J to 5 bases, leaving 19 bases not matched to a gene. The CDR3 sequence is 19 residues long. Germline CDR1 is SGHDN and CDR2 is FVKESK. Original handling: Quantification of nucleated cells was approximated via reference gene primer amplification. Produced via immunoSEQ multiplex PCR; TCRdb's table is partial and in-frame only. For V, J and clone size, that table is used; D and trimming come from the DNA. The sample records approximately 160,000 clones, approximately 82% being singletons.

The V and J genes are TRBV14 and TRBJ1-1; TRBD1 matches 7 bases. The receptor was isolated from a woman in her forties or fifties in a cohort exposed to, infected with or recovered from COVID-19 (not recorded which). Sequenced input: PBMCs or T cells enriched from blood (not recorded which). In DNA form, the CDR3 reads TGTGCCAGCAGCCAAGGGGTTTGGTGGGGACAGACGAATTATACTGAAGCTTTCTTT. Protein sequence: CASSQGVWWGQTNYTEAFF.